One and the same sample provided the 7 T cell receptor beta chains below, sequenced in a study of long-term antiretroviral therapy in people with HIV. Version v3.0 of the immunoSEQ assay ran at survey level. Clones were sequenced by immunoSEQ multiplex PCR, and TCRdb holds only the in-frame ones, with some missing. The sample lists 25,000 to 40,000 clones, approximately 96% occurring once. The material was unsorted PBMCs, obtained around 6.6 years after starting antiretroviral therapy. These receptors were collected from a man between 25 and 39 years old with HIV.

The CDR3 nucleotides read TGTGCCAGCAGCTTAGCGGGATCCCAGCAGCAGCCCCAGCATTTT. Translated, it gives CASSLAGSQQQPQHF. The V gene is TRBV7-9, the J gene TRBJ1-5, with no clear D. Germline V gives CDR1 SEHNR, CDR2 FQNEAQ (reference sequence). V shed 0 bases and J shed 7 bases, with 13 bases lying between them. This CDR3 is built from 15 residues.

V is TRBV14 and J is TRBJ1-1; possible D gene TRBD1, 5 bases. Germline V lookup: CDR1 SGHDN, CDR2 FVKESK. Trimming stripped 3 bases from V and 1 base from J, with 15 bases between. There are 16 residues in the CDR3. In DNA, the CDR3 is TGTGCCAGCAGCCAGAAGGTCTTAAGGGGGAACACTGAAGCTTTCTTT. As protein: CASSQKVLRGNTEAFF.

The chain uses TRBV9 and TRBJ2-3, with 10 positions matching TRBD2. V trimming: 0 bases; J trimming: 1 base; junction bases outside the gene matches: 5. The CDR3 has 17 amino acids. Germline assignment: CDR1 SGDLS and CDR2 YYNGEE. The DNA for the CDR3 is TGTGCCAGCAGCGTAGGGACTAGCGGAGCCGGCACAGATACGCAGTATTTT. Its protein product is CASSVGTSGAGTDTQYF.

This clone was detected a few times. The CDR3 reads CASSSRSRGRGYTF. The CDR3 coding sequence is TGTGCCAGCAGCTCCCGCAGTAGAGGACGTGGCTACACCTTC. The chain couples TRBV7-2 to TRBJ1-2, with D hard to call. V lost 4 bases, J lost 7 bases, and 16 bases lay in between. This CDR3 is built from 14 residues. CDR1 SGHTA and CDR2 FQGNSA come from the germline V gene. Complete variable domain (other parts from reference TRBV7-2 and TRBJ1-2): GAGVSQSPSNKVTEKGKDVELRCDPISGHTALYWYRQSLGQGLEFLIYFQGNSAPDKSGLPSDRFSAERTGGSVSTLTIQRTQQEDSAVYLCASSSRSRGRGYTFGSGTRLTVV.

Comment on this clone: Compared with germline, one end of the junction differs, possibly owing to a read error. CDR3 in amino acids: CASSFPFGSDNEQFF. CDR3 bases: TGTGCCAGCAGTTTTCCGTTTGGCTCCGACAATGAGCAGTTCTTC. The rearrangement links TRBV28 to TRBJ2-1, with D unresolved. The germline V gene encodes CDR1 MDHEN and CDR2 SYDVKM. There are 15 residues in the CDR3. Filled out from reference TRBV28 and TRBJ2-1, the complete variable domain reads DVKVTQSSRYLVKRTGEKVFLECVQDMDHENMFWYRQDPGLGLRLIYFSYDVKMKEKGDIPEGYSVSREKKERFSLILESASTNQTSMYLCASSFPFGSDNEQFFGPGTRLTVL.

The genes are TRBV6-5 and TRBJ1-3, with TRBD1 as a possible D gene (5 bases). The germline V and J ends were trimmed by 0 bases and 7 bases, with 16 bases remaining between them. Looked up from germline, CDR1 is MNHEY and CDR2 is SVGAGI. This CDR3 contains 16 residues. CDR3 in DNA: TGTGCCAGCAGTTACTCGAAGACAGAAGGAAGTAACACCATATATTTT. It yields the protein CASSYSKTEGSNTIYF.

The chain joins TRBV4-3 to TRBJ2-3, with TRBD1 matching over 11 bases. With V trimmed by 3 bases and J by 6 bases, 11 bases remained unmatched. CDR1 and CDR2 from the germline V gene are LGHNA and YSLEER. The CDR3 sequence is 17 residues long. The CDR3 sequence: CASSQGRTGGLRDTQYF. CDR3 coding DNA: TGCGCCAGCAGCCAGGGCAGGACAGGGGGCCTCCGGGATACGCAGTATTTT.